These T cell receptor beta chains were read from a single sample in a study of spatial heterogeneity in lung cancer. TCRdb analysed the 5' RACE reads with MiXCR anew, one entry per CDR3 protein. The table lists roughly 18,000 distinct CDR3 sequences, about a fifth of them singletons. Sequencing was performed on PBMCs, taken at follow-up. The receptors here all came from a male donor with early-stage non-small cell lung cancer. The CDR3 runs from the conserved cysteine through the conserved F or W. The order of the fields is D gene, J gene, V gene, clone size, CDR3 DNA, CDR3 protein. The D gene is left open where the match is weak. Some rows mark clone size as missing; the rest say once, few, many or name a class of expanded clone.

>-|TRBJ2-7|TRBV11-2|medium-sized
TGTGCCAGCAGTAGATTTGGGCTTGCGCAGTACTTC
CASSRFGLAQYF
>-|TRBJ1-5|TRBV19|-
TGTGCCAGTAGGGCGCGGATGGGACAGCCCCAGCATTTT
CASRARMGQPQHF
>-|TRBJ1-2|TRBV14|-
TGTGCCAGCAGCCAAGATAGGGTAGGAACTTTGAGTCCCTATGGCTACACCTTC
CASSQDRVGTLSPYGYTF
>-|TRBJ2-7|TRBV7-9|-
TGTGCCAGCAGCTCAACGGGACTTATGGGGGAGCAGTACTTC
CASSSTGLMGEQYF
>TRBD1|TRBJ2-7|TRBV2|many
TGTGCCAGCAGTGAACGGGACAGGGTACGCGAGCAGTACTTC
CASSERDRVREQYF
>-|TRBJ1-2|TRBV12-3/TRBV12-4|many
TGTGCCAGCGGGGAAGTCGGGAAAAGGGATGGCTACACCTTC
CASGEVGKRDGYTF
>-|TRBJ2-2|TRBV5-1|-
TGCGCCAGCAGCTTTGAGGGAACGACCGGGGAGCTGTTTTTT
CASSFEGTTGELFF
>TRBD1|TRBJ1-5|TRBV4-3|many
TGCGCCAGCAGCCAAGATAGACAGGGGCATCAGCCCCAGCATTTT
CASSQDRQGHQPQHF
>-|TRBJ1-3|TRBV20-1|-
TGCAGTGCTAGAGATCCAGGCAGTGGAAACACCATATATTTT
CSARDPGSGNTIYF
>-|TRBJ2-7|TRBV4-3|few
TGCGCCAGCAGCCAAGAATGGGCCCTTGGAATGAGGACCTACGAGCAGTACTTC
CASSQEWALGMRTYEQYF
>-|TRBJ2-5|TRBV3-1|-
TGTGCCAGCAGCCAAATCCGGGACTTTCAAGAGACCCAGTACTTC
CASSQIRDFQETQYF
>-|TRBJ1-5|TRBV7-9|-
TGTGCCAGCAGCTTAGGGGCCGGGGGCACTCAGCCCCAGCATTTT
CASSLGAGGTQPQHF
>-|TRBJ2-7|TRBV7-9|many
TGTGCCAGCAGCCCAATGGCGGACTACGAGCAGTACTTC
CASSPMADYEQYF
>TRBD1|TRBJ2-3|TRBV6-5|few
TGTGCCAGCAGCTCCTTTACAGGGGGCGGGCAGTATTTT
CASSSFTGGGQYF
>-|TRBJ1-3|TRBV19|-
TGTGCCAGTAGTATAGGGGCGTCCTCTGGAAACACCATATATTTT
CASSIGASSGNTIYF
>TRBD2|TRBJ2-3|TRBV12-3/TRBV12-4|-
TGTGCCAGCAGTGGGACAGGGACTAGCGGGGGGGCCGTATTGTATTTT
CASSGTGTSGGAVLYF
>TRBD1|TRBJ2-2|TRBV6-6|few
TGTGCCATCAGACAGGGGAACACCGGGGAGCTGTTTTTT
CAIRQGNTGELFF
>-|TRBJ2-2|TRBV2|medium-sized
TGTGCCAGCAACTCAGGGGTCACCGGGGAGCTGTTTTTT
CASNSGVTGELFF
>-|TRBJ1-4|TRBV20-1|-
TGCAGTGCCTCAGAATTCGACAGAGATGAAAAACTGTTTTTT
CSASEFDRDEKLFF
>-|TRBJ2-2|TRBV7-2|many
TGTGCCAGCAGCTTTCCACAGGGAGGTGACACCGGGGAGCTGTTTTTT
CASSFPQGGDTGELFF
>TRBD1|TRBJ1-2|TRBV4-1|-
TGCGCCAGCAGCCAAGACAGCCACACGAGGGGGCTGAACTATGGCTACACCTTC
CASSQDSHTRGLNYGYTF
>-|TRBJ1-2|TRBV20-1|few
TGCAGTGCTAGTCCCGGCGGCTATGGCTACACCTTC
CSASPGGYGYTF
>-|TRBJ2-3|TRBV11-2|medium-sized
TGTGCCAGCAGCCGGACGACAGATACGCAGTATTTT
CASSRTTDTQYF
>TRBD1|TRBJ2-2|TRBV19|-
TGTGCCAGTAGTATAGGACAGGGGGCAACCGGGGAGCTGTTTTTT
CASSIGQGATGELFF